This T cell receptor (beta chain) was retrieved from a study of T cell responses to AZD1222 COVID-19 vaccine. Profiled with immunoSEQ multiplex PCR; TCRdb holds only in-frame clones, not every one. The sample shows 30,000 to 35,000 clones, approximately 80% of them seen only once. CDR3 length: 12 amino acids. V lost 2 bases and J lost 7, with 6 bases in between. The chain recombines TRBV12-3 or TRBV12-4 with TRBJ2-1; D gene unclear. Sequences were derived from peripheral blood, sampled 28 days after the second AZD1222 dose. The TCR was taken from an adult who received the AZD1222 COVID-19 vaccine. For the CDR3, the DNA is TGTGCCAGCAGTTTACAGAGAAATGAGCAGTTCTTC. Translated, it gives CASSLQRNEQFF.